The rows below give T cell receptor beta chains drawn from one sample of a study of OX40 agonist ivuxolimab in advanced cancers. TCRdb's table, derived via immunoSEQ multiplex PCR, lists solely in-frame clones and lacks some. The sample shows 40,000 to 45,000 clones, about 85% of them seen only once. Specimen: CD4+ or CD8+ T cells sorted from blood, collected in a trial of the OX40 agonist ivuxolimab. The source of these receptors is an adult with an advanced solid tumor such as melanoma, head and neck, liver or kidney cancer. The CDR3 runs from the conserved cysteine through the conserved F or W. Each record gives: J gene, CDR3 length, clone size, V gene, D gene, CDR3 protein, CDR3 DNA. The D gene is left open where the match is weak. Expanded clones are given a class, and other clones once, few, many or no size at all.

>TRBJ2-3|16|-|TRBV7-6|TRBD1
CASSFRGTGATDTQYF
TGTGCCAGCAGTTTCAGAGGGACAGGGGCAACAGATACGCAGTATTTT
>TRBJ1-1|11|-|TRBV15|-
CATSRASEAFF
TGTGCCACCAGCAGAGCGTCTGAAGCTTTCTTT
>TRBJ2-1|13|medium-sized|TRBV27|-
CASSPSSNNEQFF
TGTGCCAGCTCCCCGAGCTCCAACAATGAGCAGTTCTTC
>TRBJ2-5|17|-|TRBV5-1|-
CASSLAWRQMVQETQYF
TGCGCCAGCAGCTTGGCCTGGCGACAGATGGTCCAAGAGACCCAGTACTTC
>TRBJ1-5|15|few|TRBV27|-
CASSWTGHPNQPQHF
TGTGCCAGCAGTTGGACGGGACACCCGAATCAGCCCCAGCATTTT
>TRBJ2-7|15|-|TRBV4-2|-
CASSERFDSSYEQYF
TGTGCCAGCAGCGAGAGGTTCGACAGTTCCTACGAGCAGTACTTC
>TRBJ2-2|16|-|TRBV4-3|-
CASSQDQILVAGELFF
TGCGCCAGCAGCCAAGATCAGATACTTGTGGCCGGGGAGCTGTTTTTT
>TRBJ2-7|15|-|TRBV10-1|-
CARRPTLQGSYEQYF
TGCGCCAGACGACCAACACTCCAGGGCTCCTACGAGCAGTACTTC
>TRBJ2-4|16|-|TRBV6-1|-
CASSEDAYYAKNIQYF
TGTGCCAGCAGTGAAGACGCCTACTATGCCAAAAACATTCAGTACTTC
>TRBJ1-1|15|-|TRBV4-3|-
CASSQDYLGNTEAFF
TGCGCCAGCAGCCAAGATTATCTGGGAAACACTGAAGCTTTCTTT
>TRBJ2-5|15|-|TRBV15|TRBD1
CATSETGAIQETQYF
TGTGCCACCAGTGAGACAGGGGCCATCCAAGAGACCCAGTACTTC
>TRBJ2-7|12|-|TRBV5-6|-
CASSPGPREQYF
TGTGCCAGCAGCCCTGGCCCTCGCGAGCAGTACTTC
>TRBJ2-3|14|-|TRBV27|-
CASSLVRSTDTQYF
TGTGCCAGCAGTTTGGTTCGGAGCACAGATACGCAGTATTTT
>TRBJ1-4|14|once|TRBV6-6|-
CASSYLAAQEKLFF
TGTGCCAGCAGTTATCTGGCGGCGCAAGAAAAACTGTTTTTT
>TRBJ2-7|17|-|TRBV4-3|TRBD2
CASSQDWASGGAYEQYF
TGCGCCAGCAGCCAAGACTGGGCTAGCGGGGGGGCGTACGAGCAGTACTTC
>TRBJ1-5|15|-|TRBV4-2|TRBD1
CASSRYHQGAQPQHF
TGTGCCAGCAGCCGATACCACCAGGGGGCTCAGCCCCAGCATTTT
>TRBJ2-7|14|-|TRBV13|-
CASSTNPSQYEQYF
TGTGCCAGCAGCACCAACCCCTCCCAATACGAGCAGTACTTC
>TRBJ2-7|18|-|TRBV7-9|TRBD2
CASSPPDGLREKSYEQYF
TGTGCCAGCAGCCCTCCGGACGGCCTGCGGGAGAAATCTTACGAGCAGTACTTC
>TRBJ1-2|16|-|TRBV27|-
CASSLYPGSHALGYTF
TGTGCCAGCAGTTTATATCCGGGAAGCCATGCCTTAGGCTACACCTTC
>TRBJ1-5|16|-|TRBV7-9|TRBD1
CASSSSDRGLDQPQHF
TGTGCCAGCAGCTCCTCGGACAGGGGACTAGATCAGCCCCAGCATTTT
>TRBJ1-4|16|once|TRBV9|-
CASSPGESGSNEKLFF
TGTGCCAGCAGCCCGGGGGAGAGCGGTAGTAATGAAAAACTGTTTTTT
>TRBJ2-1|14|-|TRBV27|TRBD1
CASSSWTGMNEQFF
TGTGCCAGCAGTTCCTGGACAGGGATGAATGAGCAGTTCTTC
>TRBJ2-2|16|-|TRBV7-6|TRBD1
CASSPRTGANTGELFF
TGTGCCAGCAGCCCGAGGACAGGGGCGAACACCGGGGAGCTGTTTTTT
>TRBJ2-7|14|-|TRBV6-5|-
CASSSRSNVYEQYF
TGTGCCAGCAGTTCCCGATCGAATGTCTACGAGCAGTACTTC
>TRBJ1-2|14|-|TRBV27|-
CASSLSGANYGYTF
TGTGCCAGCAGTTTGTCAGGGGCTAACTATGGCTACACCTTC
>TRBJ1-5|15|-|TRBV2|-
CASKWEGLSNQPQHF
TGTGCCAGCAAGTGGGAGGGATTGAGCAATCAGCCCCAGCATTTT
>TRBJ2-3|12|-|TRBV4-3|-
CASSQDSVSRYF
TGCGCCAGCAGCCAAGATTCCGTATCGCGGTATTTT
>TRBJ2-7|17|-|TRBV4-2|TRBD2
CASSQEGGGGASYEQYF
TGTGCCAGCAGCCAAGAAGGGGGCGGGGGGGCCTCCTACGAGCAGTACTTC
>TRBJ2-3|17|-|TRBV27|TRBD1
CASIGTGASPSTDTQYF
TGTGCCAGCATCGGGACAGGGGCGAGTCCTAGCACAGATACGCAGTATTTT
>TRBJ2-5|14|-|TRBV12-2|-
CASRLAIQGETQYF
TGTGCAAGTCGCTTAGCGATACAGGGGGAGACCCAGTACTTC
>TRBJ2-7|15|-|TRBV9|TRBD2
CASSVSGLAGYEQYF
TGTGCCAGCAGCGTATCCGGACTAGCGGGCTACGAGCAGTACTTC
>TRBJ1-1|8|-|TRBV4-2|-
CASSEAFF
TGTGCCAGCTCTGAAGCTTTCTTT
>TRBJ2-3|15|-|TRBV27|TRBD2
CASRTGTSDTDTQYF
TGTGCCAGCAGGACCGGGACTAGCGACACAGATACGCAGTATTTT